These 29 T cell receptor beta chains originate from one sample sequenced in a study of cytomegalovirus exposure and HLA in healthy donors. PCR used 60 Vbeta primers and 13 Jbeta primers. Clones were read by immunoSEQ multiplex PCR, and TCRdb kept only the in-frame ones, dropping some. The sample carries approximately 150,000 clones, approximately 84% recorded once. Source material: PBMCs. These receptors were taken from a girl between 5 and 17 years old in good health and CMV-seropositive.

This sequence joins TRBV2 and TRBJ1-5, with unresolved D. V was pared by 2 bases and J by 9 bases, with 14 bases between. The CDR3 has 14 amino acids. CDR1 and CDR2 (germline): SNHLY, FYNNEI. CDR3 loop: CASSEYRPPGPQHF. The CDR3 coding sequence is TGTGCCAGCAGTGAATACCGCCCTCCGGGGCCCCAGCATTTT. The whole variable domain, filled in from reference TRBV2 and TRBJ1-5, reads EPEVTQTPSHQVTQMGQEVILRCVPISNHLYFYWYRQILGQKVEFLVSFYNNEISEKSEIFDDQFSVERPDGSNFTLKIRSTKLEDSAMYFCASSEYRPPGPQHFGDGTRLSIL.

This sequence joins TRBV9 and TRBJ2-5, with TRBD1 identical over 11 bases. The length of the CDR3 is 16 residues. V lost 0 bases and J lost 0; bases outside the gene matches: 1. Germline V gene sequence: CDR1 SGDLS, CDR2 YYNGEE. CDR3 nucleotides: TGTGCCAGCAGCGTAGAGGACAGGGGGCACCAAGAGACCCAGTACTTC. It yields the protein CASSVEDRGHQETQYF.

This rearrangement joins TRBV6-1 to TRBJ1-2; D unresolved. Germline loops: CDR1 MNHNS, CDR2 SASEGT. V was shortened by 5 bases and J by 5 bases, with 12 bases between the two germline ends. The CDR3 totals 13 residues. The DNA for the CDR3 is TGTGCCAGCAGTCCCGATGACTTGTATGGCTACACCTTC. This encodes CASSPDDLYGYTF.

This chain joins TRBV5-8 and TRBJ1-5, with D unclear. CDR3 size: 13 residues. Germline lookup yields CDR1 SGHTS and CDR2 YDEGEE. V lost 4 bases and J lost 4, with 9 bases in between. CDR3 in amino acids: CASSLNPNQPQHF. The CDR3, as DNA: TGTGCCAGCAGCCTAAACCCTAATCAGCCCCAGCATTTT.

This sequence joins TRBV21-1 and TRBJ1-2. TRBV21-1 constitutes a pseudogene. This CDR3 is 15 amino acids long. The CDR3 DNA is TGTGCCAGCAGCAAAGGGGGGGAACGATGTTATGGCTACACCTTC. This encodes CASSKGGERCYGYTF.

The chain joins TRBV11-2 to TRBJ1-1; D unresolved. Germline CDR1 reads SGHAT; CDR2 reads FQNNGV. V shed 3 bases and J shed 0 bases, with 11 bases lying between them. The CDR3 extends over 15 amino acids. CDR3 sequence reads: CASSLAGLVNTEAFF. In DNA form, the CDR3 reads TGTGCCAGCAGCTTGGCTGGACTAGTGAACACTGAAGCTTTCTTT.

Concerning this clone: In the same sample, other DNA sequences code for this CDR3. The gene calls are TRBV11-2 and TRBJ1-1; a weak D match, TRBD1 (5 bases). V shed 0 bases and J shed 1 base, with 6 bases lying between them. CDR1 is SGHAT and CDR2 is FQNNGV in the germline V gene. The CDR3 consists of 14 residues. This chain's CDR3 is CASSLDTGNTEAFF. The CDR3, as DNA: TGTGCCAGCAGCTTAGATACAGGGAACACTGAAGCTTTCTTT.

V and J are TRBV9 and TRBJ1-2, with TRBD1 identical over 12 bases. The CDR3 is 18 residues long. Germline V lookup: CDR1 SGDLS, CDR2 YYNGEE. V gave up 3 bases and J gave up 4 bases; unmatched junction bases: 13. CDR3 protein: CASSGWNRDRGLSYGYTF. The CDR3 region has the DNA TGTGCCAGCAGCGGCTGGAACCGGGACAGGGGGCTTAGCTATGGCTACACCTTC.

CDR3 protein: CSVIGVEGYTF. In nucleotides, the CDR3 is TGCAGCGTTATAGGGGTCGAGGGCTACACCTTC. V gene TRBV29-1 combines with J gene TRBJ1-2; tentatively, D is TRBD1 (5 bases). The CDR3 extends over 11 amino acids. The germline V gene encodes CDR1 SQVTM and CDR2 ANQGSEA. Deletions cut 5 bases from V and 8 bases from J, with 12 bases between.

The gene calls are TRBV19 and TRBJ2-2; 8 positions match TRBD1. CDR3 length: 14 residues. Looked up from germline, CDR1 is LNHDA and CDR2 is SQIVND (reference sequence). With V trimmed by 6 bases and J by 3 bases, 3 bases remained unmatched. The CDR3, as DNA: TGTGCCAGTAGGGACAGGGTTGACACCGGGGAGCTGTTTTTT. Protein sequence: CASRDRVDTGELFF.

In its sample, this clone was seen once. J is TRBJ2-1 and V is TRBV5-1; 12 bases map to TRBD2. CDR1 and CDR2 from the germline V gene are SGHRS and YFSETQ. V lost 3 bases, J lost 7 bases, and 5 bases stayed unmatched. The CDR3 is 15 amino acids. The CDR3 sequence: CASSWTSGDINEQFF. The CDR3 DNA reads TGCGCCAGCAGCTGGACTAGCGGGGATATTAATGAGCAGTTCTTC.

The chain couples TRBV7-9 to TRBJ1-2; D is undetermined. The CDR3 runs 14 residues. CDR1 SEHNR and CDR2 FQNEAQ come from the germline V gene (reference sequence). Trimming removed 2 bases at V and 6 bases at J, with 13 bases between. CDR3 in DNA: TGTGCCAGCAGCTTATGGAATGCGGGCCATGGCTACACCTTC. Amino acids: CASSLWNAGHGYTF.

CDR3 amino acids: CASSLTYRGAGGYTF. In DNA form, the CDR3 reads TGTGCCAGCAGTTTAACCTACAGGGGCGCCGGCGGCTACACCTTC. The genes are TRBV27 and TRBJ1-2; 7 bases are a match to TRBD1. Germline-derived CDR1 and CDR2 are MNHEY and SMNVEV (reference sequence). V was clipped by 2 bases and J by 8 bases; unmatched bases: 11. The CDR3 loop spans 15 amino acids.

The rearrangement joins TRBV4-1 to TRBJ1-2; possibly TRBD1 for D (6 bases). The germline V and J ends were trimmed by 0 bases and 4 bases, with 15 bases remaining between them. The CDR3 extends over 16 amino acids. Per the germline V gene, CDR1 is MGHRA and CDR2 is YSYEKL. The CDR3 DNA is TGCGCCAGCAGCCAAGATTTCGACAGGAGTTTCTATGGCTACACCTTC. Its protein product is CASSQDFDRSFYGYTF.

The V and J genes are TRBV19 and TRBJ2-1, with 8 bases identical to TRBD1. This CDR3 spans 12 amino acids. V trimming: 8 bases; J trimming: 13 bases; junction bases outside the gene matches: 10. Germline assignment: CDR1 LNHDA and CDR2 SQIVND (reference sequence). CDR3 residues: CASGIQGGGQFF. In nucleotides, the CDR3 is TGTGCCAGTGGCATACAGGGGGGCGGCCAGTTCTTC.

The chain is built from TRBV19 and TRBJ1-4, with 8 nucleotides matching TRBD1. Germline loops: CDR1 LNHDA, CDR2 SQIVND (reference sequence). Losses at the gene ends were 9 bases for V and 9 bases for J; bases not matched to a gene: 21. The CDR3 loop spans 17 amino acids. For the CDR3, the DNA is TGTGCCAGCACCGGACAGGGAAGTGTGTGGGGTTCGAAAAAACTGTTTTTT. Translating it yields CASTGQGSVWGSKKLFF.

This clone was detected a few times. The chain employs TRBV10-1 and TRBJ1-1; D remains unclear. The CDR3 totals 13 residues. Germline loops: CDR1 WNHNN, CDR2 SYGVQD (reference sequence). V was cut by 6 bases and J by 0 bases, with 8 bases left in between. The CDR3 loop reads CASRLNMNTEAFF. CDR3 DNA: TGCGCCAGCAGGCTGAACATGAACACTGAAGCTTTCTTT.

The rearrangement joins TRBV2 to TRBJ2-2; 9 bases fit TRBD1. V was pared by 8 bases and J by 3 bases, with 13 bases of the junction left unmatched. This CDR3 spans 17 amino acids. Germline CDR1 and CDR2: SNHLY and FYNNEI. In nucleotides, the CDR3 is TGTGCCAGCGGGGTACAGGGGGCGAATTGGGACACCGGGGAGCTGTTTTTT. Protein sequence: CASGVQGANWDTGELFF.

This chain uses TRBV6-5 with TRBJ1-2, with 9 bases fitting TRBD1. Germline assignment: CDR1 MNHEY and CDR2 SVGAGI. CDR3 length: 13 amino acids. Trimming took 5 bases from V and 8 from J; bases not matched to a gene: 6. The CDR3 sequence: CASSPWDRAGYTF. CDR3 sequence (DNA): TGTGCCAGCAGTCCCTGGGACAGGGCGGGCTACACCTTC.

This chain connects TRBV7-9 to TRBJ2-1; D call uncertain. The length of the CDR3 is 15 residues. With 1 base removed from V and 3 bases from J, the gap between germline ends came to 10 bases. CDR1 SEHNR and CDR2 FQNEAQ come from the germline V gene (reference sequence). The CDR3 nucleotides read TGTGCCAGCAGCTTAGTAACGGTATACTACAATGAGCAGTTCTTC. Translating it yields CASSLVTVYYNEQFF.

This chain links TRBV6-5 with TRBJ1-6; no definite D call. From germline, CDR1 is MNHEY and CDR2 SVGAGI. The CDR3 runs 13 residues. The V end lost 6 bases, the J end lost 4 bases, and 7 bases lay between the germline ends. The CDR3 region is CASRRDYNSPLHF. Written as DNA, the CDR3 is TGTGCCAGCAGGCGGGATTATAATTCACCCCTCCACTTT.

The chain joins TRBV6-6 to TRBJ1-5, with 9 bases lining up with TRBD1. In germline, CDR1 is MNHNY, CDR2 SVGAGI (reference sequence). J was trimmed by 6 bases and V by 6 bases; bases with no gene match: 6. CDR3 length equals 14 residues. CDR3 region: CASRDRGAGQPQHF. The DNA of the CDR3 is TGTGCCAGCAGGGACAGGGGAGCCGGTCAGCCCCAGCATTTT.

This clone was found once. The chain employs TRBV9 and TRBJ2-1; 7 bases fit TRBD2. V was clipped by 2 bases and J by 0 bases; unmatched bases: 2. The germline V gene encodes CDR1 SGDLS and CDR2 YYNGEE. The CDR3 is 15 residues long. As DNA, the CDR3 is TGTGCCAGCAGCGTTAGCGGGCTCTCCTACAATGAGCAGTTCTTC. This encodes CASSVSGLSYNEQFF.

V and J are TRBV29-1 and TRBJ1-2, with 7 positions matching TRBD1. Germline CDR1 is SQVTM and CDR2 is ANQGSEA. The CDR3 is 16 residues long. With 4 bases clipped from V and 4 bases from J, the junction kept 15 bases outside the gene matches. CDR3 sequence reads: CSVGDRDPNGIYGYTF. The CDR3 DNA reads TGCAGCGTTGGGGACAGAGATCCAAATGGCATCTATGGCTACACCTTC.

This chain joins TRBV6-5 and TRBJ1-2; TRBD1 matches 10 bases. Germline V gives CDR1 MNHEY, CDR2 SVGAGI. CDR3 length: 14 amino acids. Trimming cost V 5 bases and J 2 bases; bases outside gene matches: 2. CDR3 coding DNA: TGTGCCAGCAGTCCGGGACAGGGGAACTATGGCTACACCTTC. Its translation is CASSPGQGNYGYTF.

This clone was recorded a few times. The J gene is TRBJ1-1, the V gene TRBV5-6; 10 bases line up with TRBD1. The CDR3 runs to 16 residues. With V trimmed by 3 bases and J by 7 bases, 12 bases remained unmatched. Germline CDR1 and CDR2: SGHDT and YYEEEE. The CDR3 DNA sequence: TGTGCCAGCAGCTCCCGTACCGGGACAGGGGAGGGTGAAGCTTTCTTT. Translating gives CASSSRTGTGEGEAFF. Using reference TRBV5-6 and TRBJ1-1 for the parts outside the CDR3, the full variable domain is DAGVTQSPTHLIKTRGQQVTLRCSPKSGHDTVSWYQQALGQGPQFIFQYYEEEERQRGNFPDRFSGHQFPNYSSELNVNALLLGDSALYLCASSSRTGTGEGEAFFGQGTRLTVV.

The chain recombines TRBV5-4 with TRBJ1-2; 9 bases line up with TRBD1. Unmatched junction bases numbered 7, after V lost 5 bases and J lost 5 bases. Germline CDR1 SGHNT, CDR2 YYREEE (reference sequence). This CDR3 spans 14 amino acids. CDR3 sequence: CASRTLQGAYGYTF. The CDR3 nucleotides read TGTGCCAGCAGAACATTACAGGGGGCGTATGGCTACACCTTC. The variable domain in full, completed from reference TRBV5-4 and TRBJ1-2, reads ETGVTQSPTHLIKTRGQQVTLRCSSQSGHNTVSWYQQALGQGPQFIFQYYREEENGRGNFPPRFSGLQFPNYSSELNVNALELDDSALYLCASRTLQGAYGYTFGSGTRLTVV.

This clone was detected only once. This chain connects TRBV2 to TRBJ2-7, with D perhaps TRBD2 (5 bases). There are 12 residues in the CDR3. Germline values: CDR1 SNHLY, CDR2 FYNNEI. The V end was cut by 7 bases, the J end by 1 base, with 8 bases between. As DNA, the CDR3 is TGTGCCAGCAACGGGGATTCCTACGAGCAGTACTTC. As protein: CASNGDSYEQYF.

V gene TRBV5-1 combines with J gene TRBJ1-1, with TRBD1 as a possible D gene (6 bases). Trimming removed 0 bases from V and 1 base from J, with 7 bases in between. This CDR3 comprises 14 residues. Germline-derived CDR1 and CDR2 are SGHRS and YFSETQ. This CDR3 is CASSLDRENTEAFF. CDR3 coding DNA: TGCGCCAGCAGCTTGGACAGGGAGAACACTGAAGCTTTCTTT. The full variable domain, in which reference TRBV5-1 and TRBJ1-1 provide the parts outside the CDR3, is KAGVTQTPRYLIKTRGQQVTLSCSPISGHRSVSWYQQTPGQGLQFLFEYFSETQRNKGNFPGRFSGRQFSNSRSEMNVSTLELGDSALYLCASSLDRENTEAFFGQGTRLTVV.